This TCR beta chain was observed in a study of vaccination effects on CD4 cells after COVID-19. Sequencing used immunoSEQ multiplex PCR; TCRdb keeps in-frame clones, though not all of them. The sample consists of more than 40,000 clones, roughly 70% of them appearing once. Viral peptide pools were used in the ViraFEST assay to expand antigen-specific CD4+ T cells, and sequencing came afterward. Isolation of CD4+ T cells took place after approximately ten days of culture. The study found no prior SARS-CoV-2 infection in the vaccine recipients, who tested negative for nucleocapsid antibodies. The CDR3 is 15 amino acids. Germline CDR1 and CDR2: LGHDT and YNNKEL (reference sequence). V shed 6 bases and J 6 bases; nucleotides not matched to a gene: 12. As for this clone: Its antigen remains unidentified.

The chain uses TRBV3-1 (or the pseudogene TRBV3-2) and TRBJ1-2, with 8 bases fitting TRBD1. The specimen was CD4+ T cells from PBMCs cultured with HCoV-OC43 spike peptides, collected before COVID-19 vaccination. Subset specified: HCoV-OC43 spike overlapping peptide pool stimulation. This sequence was found in a human donor who received a COVID-19 vaccine. The CDR3 reads CASSHRGWKSDGYTF. Written as DNA, the CDR3 is TGTGCCAGCAGTCACAGGGGGTGGAAGTCGGATGGCTACACCTTC.